This T cell receptor beta chain emerged from a study of T cells in Graves' hyperthyroidism and ophthalmopathy. Newly diagnosed patients aged 18 to 65 had hyperthyroidism of under 2 months' duration. The V gene lost 5 bases and the J gene lost 3 bases, with 15 bases spanning the gap. Germline loops: CDR1 MNHNS, CDR2 SASEGT. The CDR3 has 15 residues. This clonotype was recorded at least ten times. What it recognizes is unknown. RNA transcripts were the template for amplifying TCR beta CDR3 regions. Carried out on the TCR CDR3, a first-round RT-PCR used the HTBI primer set. MiXCR, applied by TCRdb to the multiplex PCR reads, yields one record per CDR3 protein. The table shows approximately 720,000 distinct CDR3 sequences, with around a sixth occurring only once. Study conclusions and caveats: Stable hyperthyroidism was separated from ophthalmopathy by a model based on 13 V-J features.

This chain connects TRBV6-1 to TRBJ2-3, with a weak D call TRBD2 (7 bases). What was sequenced was blood. The sequence derives from a woman in her 50s with Graves' hyperthyroidism that later progressed to Graves' ophthalmopathy. CDR3 protein: CASSYGGGPTDTQYF. The CDR3 region has the DNA TGTGCCAGCAGTTATGGGGGGGGGCCTACAGATACGCAGTATTTT.